Listed below are T cell receptor beta chains from one sample, sequenced in a study of blood T cell repertoires in COVID-19. Repertoires were generated with immunoSEQ multiplex PCR, while TCRdb's copy carries only in-frame clones and drops some. The sample yields about 180,000 clones, more than 70% seen once. Sequencing input: PBMCs or T cells enriched from blood (not recorded which). The receptors here all came from a woman in her 30s who had recovered from COVID-19. Both conserved end residues are part of each CDR3. Fields, in order: clone size, D gene, J gene, V gene, CDR3 protein, CDR3 DNA. D genes are given only for firm matches. Not every row has a clone size; where given, it reads once, few, many or a size class.

-	TRBD1	TRBJ1-6	TRBV27	CASSWGQGANNSPLHF	TGTGCCAGCAGTTGGGGACAGGGGGCAAATAATTCACCCCTCCACTTT
-	-	TRBJ2-1	TRBV4-1	CASEGMGAEQFF	TGCGCCAGCGAAGGGATGGGGGCTGAGCAGTTCTTC
-	-	TRBJ1-1	TRBV3-1/TRBV3-2	CASRGARTEAFF	TGTGCCAGCAGGGGGGCGAGGACTGAAGCTTTCTTT
-	TRBD2	TRBJ2-1	TRBV10-3	CAISVGGSNNEQFF	TGTGCCATCAGTGTTGGCGGGAGTAACAATGAGCAGTTCTTC
-	TRBD1	TRBJ1-5	TRBV2	CASSGGQVSNQPQHF	TGTGCCAGCAGTGGGGGACAGGTGAGCAATCAGCCCCAGCATTTT
-	-	TRBJ2-3	TRBV21-1	CASAKGDRGLSTDTQYF	TGTGCCAGCGCTAAAGGAGACAGGGGGCTCTCGACAGATACGCAGTATTTT
few	TRBD1	TRBJ2-1	TRBV7-2	CASSRTGGYNEQFF	TGTGCCAGCAGCAGGACAGGGGGATACAATGAGCAGTTCTTC
-	-	TRBJ1-5	TRBV4-1	CASSQEERSGGNQPQHF	TGCGCCAGCAGCCAAGAAGAACGTTCGGGAGGCAATCAGCCCCAGCATTTT
-	-	TRBJ1-4	TRBV7-9	CASSSTGREKGKLFF	TGTGCCAGCAGCTCGACAGGAAGGGAAAAGGGCAAACTGTTTTTT
-	-	TRBJ2-7	TRBV7-8	CASTPQGGFYEQYF	TGTGCCAGCACCCCCCAGGGGGGTTTCTACGAGCAGTACTTC
-	TRBD1	TRBJ1-1	TRBV5-1	CASRQGATEAFF	TGCGCCAGCAGACAGGGGGCTACTGAAGCTTTCTTT
-	-	TRBJ2-7	TRBV1	CTSSHDHRTSGPTPYEQYF	TGCACCAGCAGCCACGATCACCGGACTAGCGGGCCGACCCCCTACGAGCAGTACTTC
-	-	TRBJ1-5	TRBV19	CASSIGGQFQPQHF	TGTGCCAGTAGTATAGGTGGACAGTTTCAGCCCCAGCATTTT
-	TRBD1	TRBJ1-5	TRBV2	CASSEAQGTGRQPQHF	TGTGCCAGCAGTGAAGCGCAAGGGACAGGGCGGCAGCCCCAGCATTTT
once	-	TRBJ2-1	TRBV7-9	CASMGGAVNEQFF	TGTGCCAGCATGGGTGGGGCGGTCAATGAGCAGTTCTTC
-	TRBD2	TRBJ2-7	TRBV3-1/TRBV3-2	CASSQAGGEEQYF	TGTGCCAGCAGCCAAGCGGGAGGTGAAGAGCAGTACTTC
-	TRBD1	TRBJ1-2	TRBV10-3	CAISESLDVDRGYGYTF	TGTGCCATCAGTGAGTCTCTGGATGTGGACAGGGGCTATGGCTACACCTTC
once	-	TRBJ2-1	TRBV9	CASSVEGNEQFF	TGTGCCAGCAGCGTAGAGGGGAATGAGCAGTTCTTC
-	TRBD1	TRBJ2-3	TRBV19	CASSSGQHPSTDTQYF	TGTGCCAGTAGTTCGGGACAGCATCCTAGCACAGATACGCAGTATTTT
-	TRBD2	TRBJ2-5	TRBV6-4	CASSPTSGSGETQYF	TGTGCCAGCAGCCCAACTAGCGGGAGTGGCGAGACCCAGTACTTC
once	TRBD1	TRBJ1-2	TRBV28	CASSITGTAPGGYTF	TGTGCCAGCAGTATTACTGGGACAGCCCCTGGGGGCTACACCTTC
-	-	TRBJ2-7	TRBV5-4	CASSLKTGSSYEQYF	TGTGCCAGCAGCCTCAAGACAGGAAGCAGTTACGAGCAGTACTTC
-	-	TRBJ2-1	TRBV9	CASSGSDSSYNEQFF	TGTGCCAGCAGCGGCAGCGATAGCTCCTACAATGAGCAGTTCTTC
-	-	TRBJ2-2	TRBV27	CASRTAANTGELFF	TGTGCCAGCCGGACAGCCGCGAACACCGGGGAGCTGTTTTTT